Listed here is a single T cell receptor beta chain. It lacks a known antigen. No much larger clone exists at a distance of one base, and base qualities are not known. TCR beta libraries were generated from genomic DNA with the immunoSEQ kit, following the manufacturer's recommendations. To prepare the libraries, a first multiplex PCR with proprietary primers was run, followed by a second PCR that added unique barcodes, and a bead cleanup was done after each round. A positive control reaction and a negative control reaction, both provided in the kit, were run with every batch of samples. The final libraries underwent checking on an Agilent 4200 TapeStation D1000 ScreenTape, volumetric pooling, and quantification by qPCR. Sequencing ran on an Illumina NextSeq500 with a MidOutput 150-cycle cartridge, using 156 Read1 and 15 Index1 cycles with kit custom primers. The pooled library was loaded at 1.0 pM, and approximately 20% PhiX control was spiked in. As for the original processing: Vendor-processed data were analyzed in R, with a clonotype defined as all T cells sharing the same CDR3 nucleotide sequence. In the clone abundance analyses, frequencies in each sample were normalized to that sample's 10,000 most abundant clones. Public T cell clones, which averaged fewer than five per sample, were excluded before analysis. Tumor-enriched and baseline blood-enriched clonotypes were defined by at least a 32-fold difference in abundance between compartments. A beta-binomial differential abundance model was used to identify clonotypes that were expanded or contracted between blood time points. Tumor-blood repertoire similarity was measured with the Baroni-Urbani and Buser coefficient, and group comparisons used two-tailed Wilcoxon tests in R. TCRdb mirrors the immuneACCESS table, restricted to in-frame sequences. Some clones are absent from its copies; in checked studies, under half trace to an unresolved V gene, and the reason for the others is unknown. V and J calls and clone size come straight from that table; D and trimming were deduced from the DNA. For this sample the table gives some 95,000 clones, of which 70% to 90% were detected only once. The ten largest clones take up 6% to 9% of the sample.

This entry is derived from a study of radiation and T cells in renal cell carcinoma (dated by TCRdb to about 2020). Turning to the overall study: The samples were drawn from a clinical trial, where primary renal cell carcinomas were treated with 15 Gy of stereotactic body radiation therapy and then removed by nephrectomy 4 weeks afterward. A total of 50 to 60 samples underwent TCR beta sequencing, made up of approximately 26 tumors and approximately 27 peripheral blood samples. Across all 50 or so samples, several million unique CDR3 nucleotide sequences encoding 2 million to 3 million unique CDR3 amino acid sequences were identified.

Results the study describes overall, beyond this receptor: No pretreatment tumor biopsies were available, so the baseline intratumoral presence of clonotypes could not be determined. An increase in top tumor clonotypes in blood was observed from baseline to 2 weeks post-radiation, followed by contraction by 4 weeks, which was taken to suggest transient expansion of tumor-resident clones. Blood repertoire dynamics were not followed beyond 4 weeks after treatment. The single-armed trial design could not address effects of radiation dose or scheduling on the TCR repertoire.

The CDR3 holds 13 amino acids from the cysteine to the phenylalanine. Of all the DNA, just the CDR3 is kept, 39 bases in frame from base 1. Reading the germline V gene gives CDR1 SNHLY and CDR2 FYNNEI. Between the V and J ends, shortened by 5 bases and 4 bases respectively, the junction contains 9 bases. The label giving this sample's time point can be read as: baseline pretreatment blood. The meaning of the sample's treatment or condition label: 15 Gy SBRT to primary tumor, nephrectomy 4 weeks later. To track tumor-enriched clonotypes, serial peripheral blood was sampled from radiation-treated patients at baseline and at 2 weeks and 4 weeks after SBRT. Every patient's renal cell carcinoma showed clear cell pathology. Genomic DNA for TCR sequencing was prepared using the QIAamp DNA Blood Mini Kit (Qiagen). The analyses included only samples that passed all quality control checks.

The receptor chain draws on TRBV2 and TRBJ2-1; the D gene cannot be named for sure. This TCR derives from a man aged 45-65 years with renal cell carcinoma. The material sequenced was blood, taken from a patient whose treatment included radiotherapy and nephrectomy. The bases read TGTGCCAGCAGTCCTACCCTTTACAATGAGCAGTTCTTC. This sequence encodes CASSPTLYNEQFF.